Sequencing of this T cell receptor (beta chain) was carried out in a study of blood T cell repertoires in COVID-19. This clone was observed once. Some clones are missing from TCRdb's copy, which holds only in-frame ones; the method was immunoSEQ multiplex PCR. The top ten hold about 4% of the sample, which has about 300,000 clones, 85% to 90% seen once. Between the trimmed V and J ends, which lost 3 bases and 6 bases, there was a span of 21 bases. The CDR3 is made up of 16 amino acids. Germline CDR1 reads SGHRS; CDR2 reads YFSETQ. The TCR sequence derives from a young man who had recovered from COVID-19. Specimen: PBMCs or T cells enriched from blood (not recorded which). The chain combines TRBV5-1 with TRBJ1-1, with D maybe TRBD1 (6 bases). CDR3 protein: CASSSINRVRIPEAFF. The CDR3 coding sequence is TGCGCCAGCAGCTCGATTAACAGGGTAAGAATCCCTGAAGCTTTCTTT.